This is a list of T cell receptor beta chains from one sample in a study of CD8 T cells in Susac syndrome. TCRdb reprocessed the immunoSEQ multiplex PCR reads via MiXCR and lists one record per CDR3 protein. The sample yields about 240,000 distinct CDR3 sequences, 95% to 97% seen once. Sequences were obtained from CD4+ T cells from PBMCs. The receptors come from a human donor with Susac syndrome. Both conserved end residues are part of each CDR3. Fields, in order: clone size, D gene, V gene, J gene, CDR3 DNA, CDR3 protein. A D gene is named only where the DNA matches it firmly. Size values are once, few and many counts, or a class for expanded clones, and some rows have none.

NA	NA	TRBV29-1	TRBJ2-3	TGCAGCGCAACCTGGGGGGTTGATACGCAGTATTTT	CSATWGVDTQYF
NA	NA	TRBV20-1	TRBJ1-3	TGCAGTGCTAGAGATGGAGGGTCTGGAAACACCATATATTTT	CSARDGGSGNTIYF
NA	NA	TRBV5-4	TRBJ1-2	TGTGCCAGCAGGCCCGGGACGGCCCTTTTTCTCTCCTTC	CASRPGTALFLSF
NA	NA	TRBV10-3	TRBJ1-1	TGTGCCATCAGTGAGGAAATGAACACTGAAGCTTTCTTT	CAISEEMNTEAFF
once	NA	TRBV9	TRBJ2-5	TGTGCCAGCAGCGTGAGGCCAGGGGAAGAGACCCAGTACTTC	CASSVRPGEETQYF
NA	NA	TRBV30	TRBJ1-2	TGTGCCTACTACACGGGCGTCGGAGGCTACACCTTC	CAYYTGVGGYTF
NA	TRBD1	TRBV15	TRBJ1-1	TGTGCCACCAGCAGAAGGGGACAGTGGAACACTGAAGCTTTCTTT	CATSRRGQWNTEAFF
NA	TRBD2	TRBV9	TRBJ2-1	TGTGCCAGCAGCCGGTTTGGGCGGGAGGGCCACGATGAGCAGTTCTTC	CASSRFGREGHDEQFF
NA	TRBD2	TRBV20-1	TRBJ2-1	TGCAGTGCTAGTTGGTTTCTAGCGGGAGACAATGAGCAGTTCTTC	CSASWFLAGDNEQFF
NA	NA	TRBV5-1	TRBJ2-1	TGCGCCAGCAGTCGGGACCTGCGGGTAGACGAGCAGTTCTTC	CASSRDLRVDEQFF
once	NA	TRBV30	TRBJ1-1	TGTGCCTGGAAGCAGGGAGTGACTGAAGCTTTCTTT	CAWKQGVTEAFF
NA	NA	TRBV18	TRBJ1-5	TGTGCCAGCTCTCTAGAAGAATATCAGCCCCAGCATTTT	CASSLEEYQPQHF
NA	NA	TRBV10-3	TRBJ2-5	TGTGCCATCAGTCGGAGTACCCAAGAGACCCAGTACTTC	CAISRSTQETQYF